This T cell receptor (beta chain) originates from a study of OX40 agonist ivuxolimab in advanced cancers. In this sample, this clone turned up once. CDR1 MGHRA and CDR2 YSYEKL come from the germline V gene. The CDR3 length is 13 residues. Between the trimmed V and J ends, which lost 3 bases and 6 bases, there was a span of 11 bases. Assay used: immunoSEQ multiplex PCR; TCRdb lists only in-frame clones, some missing. The table lists over 20,000 clones, around four fifths of them singletons. This TCR derives from an adult with an advanced solid tumor such as melanoma, head and neck, liver or kidney cancer. This sample comprised CD4+ or CD8+ T cells sorted from blood, obtained in a trial of the OX40 agonist ivuxolimab. The chain uses TRBV4-1 and TRBJ1-1; D may be TRBD1 (5 bases). Here the CDR3 reads CASSHLLTAEAFF. The CDR3, as DNA: TGCGCCAGCAGCCACCTACTGACAGCTGAAGCTTTCTTT.